This TCR beta chain was found in a study of technical replicates of blood from several donors. TCRdb keeps only in-frame clones here, not all; method: immunoSEQ multiplex PCR. The sample gives fewer than 65,000 clones, around nine tenths of which show up once; less than 5.5% is in the top ten. Between the trimmed V and J ends, which lost 4 bases and 6 bases, there was a span of 19 bases. Germline V gene sequence: CDR1 SGHRS, CDR2 YFSETQ. The CDR3 has 15 amino acids. The clonotype was recovered from a human donor in good health. Some clones in this sample may be carry-over from other donors' samples. V usage is TRBV5-1 and J usage is TRBJ1-2; D possibly corresponds to TRBD1 (5 bases). The sequenced sample consisted of PBMCs. The CDR3 protein is CASSPNNQGRDGYTF. CDR3 nucleotides: TGCGCCAGCAGCCCGAATAATCAGGGTAGGGATGGCTACACCTTC. Looking up the rest from reference TRBV5-1 and TRBJ1-2 gives the full variable domain: KAGVTQTPRYLIKTRGQQVTLSCSPISGHRSVSWYQQTPGQGLQFLFEYFSETQRNKGNFPGRFSGRQFSNSRSEMNVSTLELGDSALYLCASSPNNQGRDGYTFGSGTRLTVV.